The 3 T cell receptor beta chains presented below share a single source sample, sequenced in a study of radiation and T cells in renal cell carcinoma. Time point denoted: baseline pretreatment blood. As for treatment: 15 Gy SBRT to primary tumor, nephrectomy 4 weeks later. Using immunoSEQ multiplex PCR, the repertoire was profiled, and TCRdb retains in-frame clones only, with some absent. The sample has 20,000 to 25,000 clones, 80% seen once; the top ten hold about 40%. The source was blood, collected from a patient whose treatment included radiotherapy and nephrectomy. The receptors were gathered from a man aged 60 to 75 with renal cell carcinoma.

V is TRBV7-9 and J is TRBJ2-3; D possibly matches TRBD1 or TRBD2 (6 bases each). The V end lost 5 bases, the J end lost 0 bases, and 18 bases lay between the germline ends. The CDR3 has 17 residues. Germline V lookup: CDR1 SEHNR, CDR2 FQNEAQ (reference sequence). CDR3: CASSLHGGTLSTDTQYF. Written as DNA, the CDR3 is TGTGCCAGCAGCCTACACGGAGGGACACTGAGCACAGATACGCAGTATTTT.

The rearrangement links TRBV7-2 to TRBJ1-2; 11 bases agree with TRBD1. The ends lost 5 bases at V and 6 bases at J; junction bases unmatched: 2. The V gene's germline CDR1 is SGHTA and CDR2 FQGNSA. This CDR3 spans 13 amino acids. The CDR3 here is CASSPDRGHGYTF. The CDR3 nucleotides are TGTGCCAGCAGCCCGGACAGGGGGCATGGCTACACCTTC.

The chain has TRBV21-1 and TRBJ1-1. TRBV21-1 is marked as a pseudogene. This CDR3 is 14 amino acids long. The CDR3 nucleotides are TGTGCCAGCAGCCAAGAATGGGGGTACCCTGAAGCTTTCTTT. Amino acids: CASSQEWGYPEAFF.